This T cell receptor (beta chain) emerged from a study of identical twins. The study's findings and limits: Models predicted too little out-of-frame TCR alpha sharing in monozygotic twins. Conclusions were based on cross-sectional statistical analysis, without following the same donors. Beta out-of-frame sequences showed weaker excess sharing between twins.

cDNA carried unique molecular identifiers, and a universal primer site was added by template switching. MiXCR, run by TCRdb on the 5' RACE reads, gives a single entry per CDR3 protein. This table has approximately 600,000 distinct CDR3 sequences, 9.6% appearing once. The CDR3 runs 13 residues. Germline V lookup: CDR1 SQVTM, CDR2 ANQGSEA. The ends were cut back, 3 bases at V and 2 bases at J, with 11 bases in the middle. Comment on this clonotype: What it binds is unknown.

This sample also appeared in a second study, on yellow fever vaccine responses in identical twins.

The V gene is TRBV29-1, the J gene TRBJ2-7, with D possibly matching TRBD2 (5 bases). Sample: PBMCs. The sequence came from a woman younger than 35 in good health. For the CDR3, the DNA is TGCAGCGTTGAGGGCGAGGGCACCTACGAGCAGTACTTC. Translated, it gives CSVEGEGTYEQYF.